This TCR beta chain was captured in a study of beta chain features in type 1 diabetes. This CDR3 has 14 amino acids. The germline V gene encodes CDR1 SGHTA and CDR2 FQGNSA. Trimming took 4 bases from V and 3 from J, leaving 11 bases between them. Study-level points and caveats: PCR might favor shorter templates, but any such skew would affect patients and controls equally. A moderate, significant TCRB CDR3 shortening appeared in type 1 diabetes across four CD4+ subsets.

On this clone itself: Its target is not known. The sample has other DNA sequences that encode this CDR3 too.

The whole isolated RNA underwent reverse transcription, so sequencing captured expressed TCRB transcripts. Here immunoSEQ multiplex PCR was the method, and the copy in TCRdb shows in-frame clones only, minus some. The sample yields 300,000 to 400,000 clones, less than 9.5% seen once. Sorting produced populations that all topped 95% purity. The sequenced sample consisted of central memory CD4+ T cells from blood. The TCR sequence derives from a woman younger than 30 in good health. This chain uses TRBV7-2 with TRBJ2-3; D is uncertain. The CDR3 bases are TGTGCCAGCAGCTCCCGTGGGCGGACAGATACGCAGTATTTT. It translates to CASSSRGRTDTQYF.